These 19 T cell receptor beta chains were sequenced from one sample in a study of blood T cell repertoires in COVID-19. Libraries were prepared by immunoSEQ multiplex PCR; TCRdb keeps only in-frame clonotypes and omits some of them. The data hold a few hundred thousand clones, with 85% to 90% observed a single time. Material: PBMCs or T cells enriched from blood (not recorded which). Every receptor here comes from a young woman who had recovered from COVID-19.

This clone was picked up one time. J is TRBJ2-3 and V is TRBV6-5, with 11 bases that match TRBD2. V shed 11 bases, J shed 3 bases, and the junction held 7 bases outside the gene matches. Germline lookup yields CDR1 MNHEY and CDR2 SVGAGI. The CDR3 sequence is 14 residues long. The CDR3 nucleotides read TGTGCCGCTAGCGGGGGGCCCATAACAGATACGCAGTATTTT. It codes for CAASGGPITDTQYF.

As for this clone: The sample contains more than one DNA sequence encoding this CDR3. This chain links TRBV9 with TRBJ2-2; D is perhaps TRBD2 (5 bases). The length of the CDR3 is 13 residues. Germline V gives CDR1 SGDLS, CDR2 YYNGEE. The ends were cut back, 0 bases at V and 5 bases at J, with 5 bases in the middle. The CDR3 DNA reads as TGTGCCAGCAGCGTAGGAGGGACCGGGGAGCTGTTTTTT. Encoded protein: CASSVGGTGELFF. Looking up the rest from reference TRBV9 and TRBJ2-2 gives the full variable domain: DSGVTQTPKHLITATGQRVTLRCSPRSGDLSVYWYQQSLDQGLQFLIQYYNGEERAKGNILERFSAQQFPDLHSELNLSSLELGDSALYFCASSVGGTGELFFGEGSRLTVL.

CDR3 in amino acids: CSVWIRETQHF. The CDR3 DNA sequence: TGCAGCGTTTGGATCCGGGAGACCCAGCATTTT. This chain links TRBV29-1 with TRBJ1-5, with no clear D. V was cut by 5 bases and J by 11 bases, with 13 bases left in between. Germline V gives CDR1 SQVTM, CDR2 ANQGSEA. This CDR3 is 11 amino acids long.

The V call is TRBV29-1, the J call TRBJ1-5, with a tentative D call TRBD1 (6 bases). The germline V and J ends were trimmed by 4 bases and 2 bases, with 21 bases remaining between them. CDR3 size: 17 residues. CDR1 is SQVTM, CDR2 ANQGSEA, per germline. The CDR3 DNA reads as TGCAGCGTTGCTTCTTCCACGGGGGGCGCGGGCAATCAGCCCCAGCATTTT. Amino acids: CSVASSTGGAGNQPQHF. The whole variable domain, remainder taken from reference TRBV29-1 and TRBJ1-5, is SAVISQKPSRDICQRGTSLTIQCQVDSQVTMMFWYRQQPGQSLTLIATANQGSEATYESGFVIDKFPISRPNLTFSTLTVSNMSPEDSSIYLCSVASSTGGAGNQPQHFGDGTRLSIL.

The rearrangement links TRBV2 to TRBJ2-5; possible D gene TRBD2, 5 bases. This CDR3 is built from 12 residues. From germline, CDR1 is SNHLY and CDR2 FYNNEI. Trimming took 3 bases from V and 5 from J, leaving 7 bases between them. CDR3 sequence: CASSEWRETQYF. In DNA, the CDR3 is TGTGCCAGCAGTGAGTGGAGGGAGACCCAGTACTTC.

This chain joins TRBV27 and TRBJ1-5, with 8 bases that match TRBD1. This CDR3 comprises 17 residues. V dropped 9 bases and J dropped 6; count of bases not matched to a gene: 19. Germline assignment: CDR1 MNHEY and CDR2 SMNVEV (reference sequence). CDR3 residues: CASRKTTGVTLGQPQHF. CDR3 nucleotides: TGTGCCAGTAGAAAAACGACAGGGGTCACATTGGGTCAGCCCCAGCATTTT.

The gene calls are TRBV9 and TRBJ1-1; 10 bases are a match to TRBD1. Germline V gives CDR1 SGDLS, CDR2 YYNGEE. V lost 0 bases to trimming and J lost 5 bases; unmatched junction nucleotides: 4. The CDR3 contains 15 residues. Here the CDR3 DNA reads TGTGCCAGCAGCGTAGAGGGGACAGGGGATACTGAAGCTTTCTTT. The encoded protein is CASSVEGTGDTEAFF.

This clone has a handful of counts. This sample also contains other DNA sequences that code for the same CDR3. The chain combines TRBV9 with TRBJ1-3; no clear D gene. V gave up 0 bases and J gave up 3 bases, with 10 bases separating them. The CDR3 loop spans 15 amino acids. CDR1 is SGDLS and CDR2 is YYNGEE in the germline V gene. The chain's CDR3 is CASSVGTGGGNTIYF. In nucleotides, the CDR3 is TGTGCCAGCAGCGTAGGAACGGGTGGTGGAAACACCATATATTTT.

This clone appeared a single time. The chain recombines TRBV5-1 with TRBJ2-3, with a weak D call TRBD2 (6 bases). The CDR3 spans 15 residues. CDR1 is SGHRS and CDR2 is YFSETQ in the germline V gene. The V end was cut by 3 bases, the J end by 2 bases, with 13 bases between. The CDR3 protein is CASSSRTTNTDTQYF. The CDR3 DNA reads as TGCGCCAGCAGCTCTCGGACTACCAACACAGATACGCAGTATTTT.

This sequence joins TRBV6-6 and TRBJ1-6, with TRBD1 identical over 7 bases. V trimming: 5 bases; J trimming: 10 bases; junction bases outside the gene matches: 11. The CDR3 contains 15 residues. Germline CDR1 and CDR2: MNHNY and SVGAGI (reference sequence). CDR3 region: CASSRNRDSTSPLHF. In DNA form, the CDR3 reads TGTGCCAGCAGTCGGAACCGGGACAGCACGTCACCCCTCCACTTT.

This rearrangement joins TRBV7-8 to TRBJ1-1; weak D call: TRBD1 (6 bases). V lost 3 bases and J lost 4, with 27 bases in between. Germline V lookup: CDR1 SGHVS, CDR2 FQNEAQ. The CDR3 is 19 amino acids. This CDR3 reads CASSFWGWDTRRAPTEAFF. The CDR3 nucleotides are TGTGCCAGCAGCTTTTGGGGATGGGACACGAGACGTGCACCCACTGAAGCTTTCTTT.

This chain joins TRBV5-5 and TRBJ1-4; TRBD1 is a possible D gene (6 bases). This CDR3 comprises 15 residues. Germline CDR1 and CDR2: SGHKS and YYEKEE (reference sequence). The V gene lost 4 bases and the J gene lost 1 base, with 11 bases spanning the gap. CDR3 nucleotides: TGTGCCAGCAGCCCCGGACAGAAAACTAATGAAAAACTGTTTTTT. Translation: CASSPGQKTNEKLFF.

A few counts support this clone. V gene TRBV12-3 or TRBV12-4 combines with J gene TRBJ1-2; TRBD1 is a possible D gene (5 bases). The CDR3 extends over 11 amino acids. V was clipped by 2 bases and J by 10 bases, with 8 bases between them. The chain's CDR3 is CASSLRGTYTF. In DNA, the CDR3 is TGTGCCAGCAGTTTAAGGGGTACCTACACCTTC.

The rearrangement links TRBV7-9 to TRBJ1-2; D is uncertain. Germline CDR1 and CDR2: SEHNR and FQNEAQ (reference sequence). This CDR3 is 16 amino acids long. Trimming removed 0 bases at V and 4 bases at J, with 15 bases between. CDR3 amino acids: CASSLAPVAASYGYTF. The CDR3, as DNA: TGTGCCAGCAGCTTAGCGCCGGTGGCGGCTAGCTATGGCTACACCTTC. Looking up the rest from reference TRBV7-9 and TRBJ1-2 gives the full variable domain: DTGVSQNPRHKITKRGQNVTFRCDPISEHNRLYWYRQTLGQGPEFLTYFQNEAQLEKSRLLSDRFSAERPKGSFSTLEIQRTEQGDSAMYLCASSLAPVAASYGYTFGSGTRLTVV.

The rearrangement links TRBV4-1 to TRBJ1-4; 9 positions match TRBD1. In germline, CDR1 is MGHRA, CDR2 YSYEKL. This CDR3 spans 14 amino acids. V shed 0 bases, J shed 14 bases, and the junction held 7 bases outside the gene matches. The CDR3 reads CASSQDARQGDLFF. CDR3 bases: TGCGCCAGCAGCCAAGATGCCCGACAGGGGGATCTGTTTTTT.

CDR3: CASSLSGVSYNEQFF. The DNA for the CDR3 is TGTGCCAGTAGCCTTAGCGGGGTGTCCTACAATGAGCAGTTCTTC. V is TRBV19 and J is TRBJ2-1; 8 bases fit TRBD2. The CDR3 is 15 amino acids. Unmatched junction bases numbered 5, after V lost 6 bases and J lost 1 base. Germline-derived CDR1 and CDR2 are LNHDA and SQIVND (reference sequence).

CDR3 amino acids: CASSFSSGYTDTQYF. The CDR3 DNA sequence: TGTGCCAGCAGCTTTAGTAGCGGTTACACAGATACGCAGTATTTT. The chain couples TRBV11-2 to TRBJ2-3; possibly TRBD2 for D (6 bases). V was pared by 3 bases and J by 2 bases, with 12 bases between. CDR3 size: 15 residues. Germline loops: CDR1 SGHAT, CDR2 FQNNGV.

This clone was detected a few times. The V gene is TRBV12-3 or TRBV12-4, the J gene TRBJ1-5; D is unresolved. The CDR3 totals 13 residues. The V end lost 10 bases, the J end lost 1 base, and 11 bases lay between the germline ends. DNA of the CDR3: TGTGCCACCCAGGCCATGAGCAATCAGCCCCAGCATTTT. Amino acids: CATQAMSNQPQHF.

This clone was picked up a small number of times. The chain is built from TRBV5-6 and TRBJ1-1; 10 nucleotides agree with TRBD1. There are 14 residues in the CDR3. The V gene's germline CDR1 is SGHDT and CDR2 YYEEEE. The trim removed 2 bases at V and 5 bases at J, leaving 3 bases unmatched. The DNA of the CDR3 is TGTGCCAGCAGCTTAGGGACAGGGGATACTGAAGCTTTCTTT. Encoded protein: CASSLGTGDTEAFF. Full variable domain (remainder filled in from reference TRBV5-6 and TRBJ1-1): DAGVTQSPTHLIKTRGQQVTLRCSPKSGHDTVSWYQQALGQGPQFIFQYYEEEERQRGNFPDRFSGHQFPNYSSELNVNALLLGDSALYLCASSLGTGDTEAFFGQGTRLTVV.